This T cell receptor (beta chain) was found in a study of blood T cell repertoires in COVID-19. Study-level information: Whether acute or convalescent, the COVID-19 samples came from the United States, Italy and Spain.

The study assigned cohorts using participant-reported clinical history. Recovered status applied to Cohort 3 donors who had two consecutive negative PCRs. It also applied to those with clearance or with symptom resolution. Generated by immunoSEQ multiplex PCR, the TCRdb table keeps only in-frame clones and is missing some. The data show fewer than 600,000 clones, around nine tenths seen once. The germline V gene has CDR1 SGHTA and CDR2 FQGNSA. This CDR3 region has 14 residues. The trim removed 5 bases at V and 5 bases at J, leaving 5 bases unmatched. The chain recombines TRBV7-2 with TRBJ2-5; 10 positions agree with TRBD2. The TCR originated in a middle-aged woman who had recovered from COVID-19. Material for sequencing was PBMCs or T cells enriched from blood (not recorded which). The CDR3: CASSPGLARETQYF. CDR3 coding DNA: TGTGCCAGCAGCCCGGGACTAGCGAGGGAGACCCAGTACTTC.